Shown below are 7 T cell receptor beta chains from a single sample sequenced in a study of CD8 T cells in ankylosing spondylitis. Overall study results and limits: Among TCR beta sequences, a motif of under ten highly homologous variants appeared characteristic of ankylosing spondylitis blood.

These receptors are not linked to any known antigen. Using its own MiXCR run on the 5' RACE reads, TCRdb lists one record per CDR3 protein. Of fewer than 400,000 distinct CDR3 sequences listed, around 22% are singletons. Sequenced: blood, either unsorted or a sorted T cell fraction (not recorded which). These TCRs come from a male donor with ankylosing spondylitis.

This chain joins TRBV9 and TRBJ2-1; 13 nucleotides line up with TRBD2. The CDR3 is made up of 20 amino acids. CDR1 is SGDLS, CDR2 YYNGEE, per germline. V dropped 2 bases and J dropped 7; count of bases not matched to a gene: 18. CDR3 coding DNA: TGTGCCAGCAGCGTGTCGATACAAGGACTAGCGGGAGCAGGTGGGAATGAGCAGTTCTTC. Residues: CASSVSIQGLAGAGGNEQFF.

The chain uses TRBV20-1 and TRBJ2-1; possible D gene TRBD1, 5 bases. V was trimmed by 5 bases and J by 9 bases, leaving 20 bases between them. The CDR3 totals 14 residues. The V gene's germline CDR1 is DFQATT and CDR2 SNEGSKA (reference sequence). CDR3 sequence: CSARPPLGAGEQFF. In DNA, the CDR3 is TGCAGTGCTCGTCCCCCCCTAGGGGCTGGTGAGCAGTTCTTC.

This clonotype was picked up a small number of times. V is TRBV20-1 and J is TRBJ2-7; possibly TRBD2 for D (6 bases). Germline CDR1 is DFQATT and CDR2 is SNEGSKA (reference sequence). Trimming cost V 3 bases and J 0 bases, with 12 bases left between them. CDR3 length: 14 amino acids. As DNA, the CDR3 is TGCAGTGCTAGTCGACTAGTTCACTCCTACGAGCAGTACTTC. This encodes CSASRLVHSYEQYF.

The chain is built from TRBV7-2 and TRBJ2-7, with D perhaps given as TRBD1 or TRBD2 (5 bases each). Trimming removed 5 bases from V and 1 base from J, with 15 bases in between. CDR1 SGHTA and CDR2 FQGNSA come from the germline V gene. This CDR3 region has 15 residues. CDR3: CASSPWGSRSYEQYF. CDR3 coding DNA: TGTGCCAGCAGCCCTTGGGGGAGCAGGTCCTACGAGCAGTACTTC.

The chain has TRBV7-2 and TRBJ2-1, with 7 bases identical to TRBD2. The germline V gene encodes CDR1 SGHTA and CDR2 FQGNSA. Trimming removed 4 bases from V and 7 bases from J; junction bases left unmatched: 13. CDR3 length: 16 amino acids. The CDR3 sequence is CASSSQMRELVNEQFF. The CDR3 nucleotides are TGTGCCAGCAGCTCCCAAATGCGGGAGCTAGTAAATGAGCAGTTCTTC. Using reference TRBV7-2 and TRBJ2-1 for the parts outside the CDR3, the full variable domain is GAGVSQSPSNKVTEKGKDVELRCDPISGHTALYWYRQSLGQGLEFLIYFQGNSAPDKSGLPSDRFSAERTGGSVSTLTIQRTQQEDSAVYLCASSSQMRELVNEQFFGPGTRLTVL.

The chain has TRBV5-6 and TRBJ2-7; 12 bases fit TRBD2. Trimming took 4 bases from V and 3 from J; bases not matched to a gene: 2. CDR1 and CDR2 from the germline V gene are SGHDT and YYEEEE. The CDR3 has 14 residues. The CDR3: CASSRGLAGYEQYF. The CDR3 region has the DNA TGTGCCAGCAGCCGGGGACTAGCGGGCTACGAGCAGTACTTC.

This clonotype came up a few times. This chain joins TRBV12-3 or TRBV12-4 and TRBJ2-1; D is unresolved. V lost 6 bases, J lost 6 bases, and 9 bases lay in between. This CDR3 region has 12 residues. CDR3 residues: CASSPDFNEQFF. CDR3 DNA: TGTGCCAGCAGCCCAGACTTCAATGAGCAGTTCTTC.